What follows is one T cell receptor beta chain and its context. In the authors' methods: By means of reference gene primer amplification, nucleated cell counts were estimated. Assay used: immunoSEQ multiplex PCR; TCRdb lists only in-frame clones, some missing. For V, J and clone size, that table is used; D and trimming come from the DNA. The table records roughly 95,000 clones, 82% of them present only once. CDR3 length equals 14 residues. Per germline, CDR1 SNHLY and CDR2 FYNNEI. V was clipped by 7 bases and J by 0 bases; unmatched bases: 5. The data stem from a study of blood T cell repertoires in COVID-19. Study at large: Acute-phase and convalescent COVID-19 samples originated in the United States, Italy and Spain. PBMCs, B-cell-depleted T cells, or T cells were the source of the cDNA or gDNA that made up the material.

The source is a man aged 50-60 years with active or convalescent COVID-19. V usage is TRBV2 and J usage is TRBJ1-1; 7 bases are a match to TRBD1. The sample was peripheral blood. The CDR3 DNA sequence: TGTGCCAGCACCTGGGACAGCATGAACACTGAAGCTTTCTTT. As protein: CASTWDSMNTEAFF.